Below, 8 T cell receptor beta chains from the same sample are listed, as sequenced in a study of blood T cell repertoires in COVID-19. The repertoire was sequenced with immunoSEQ multiplex PCR; TCRdb's copy has only in-frame clones and lacks some. Of around 170,000 clones in the sample, 70% to 90% were seen once. Material: peripheral blood. The receptors shown here come from a woman in her 30s with active or convalescent COVID-19.

The chain combines TRBV28 with TRBJ2-7, with a weak D call TRBD1 (6 bases). This CDR3 is built from 13 residues. V was shortened by 7 bases and J by 7 bases, with 17 bases between the two germline ends. Germline V CDR1 and CDR2: MDHEN, SYDVKM. CDR3: CASKYQGYQEQYF. The DNA of the CDR3 is TGTGCCAGCAAGTATCAGGGGTATCAGGAGCAGTACTTC.

The chain joins TRBV19 to TRBJ1-4; D remains ambiguous. Trimming stripped 10 bases from V and 0 bases from J, with 15 bases between. CDR1 and CDR2 (germline): LNHDA, SQIVND (reference sequence). The CDR3 runs 15 residues. The CDR3 DNA is TGTGCCACTCGCCGACAAGCTTCAACTAATGAAAAACTGTTTTTT. The encoded protein is CATRRQASTNEKLFF.

This sequence joins TRBV5-1 and TRBJ1-3; TRBD1 matches at 9 bases. The germline gives CDR1 SGHRS, CDR2 YFSETQ. CDR3 size: 16 residues. V was clipped by 4 bases and J by 2 bases; unmatched bases: 7. The CDR3 DNA sequence: TGCGCCAGCAGCCTAAGGACAGGGGAAACTGGAAACACCATATATTTT. It encodes CASSLRTGETGNTIYF.

This chain joins TRBV5-1 and TRBJ2-3; D possibly corresponds to TRBD2 (5 bases). CDR1 and CDR2 from the germline V gene are SGHRS and YFSETQ. The CDR3 is 14 residues long. Trimming pared 4 bases from V and 6 bases from J, leaving 15 bases between. The CDR3, as DNA: TGCGCCAGCAGCGCGGCACCTAGCAGGGATACGCAGTATTTT. This sequence encodes CASSAAPSRDTQYF. Full variable domain (rest looked up from reference TRBV5-1 and TRBJ2-3): KAGVTQTPRYLIKTRGQQVTLSCSPISGHRSVSWYQQTPGQGLQFLFEYFSETQRNKGNFPGRFSGRQFSNSRSEMNVSTLELGDSALYLCASSAAPSRDTQYFGPGTRLTVL.

This clone was picked up a small number of times. The chain links TRBV5-8 to TRBJ1-2, with 7 bases identical to TRBD1. V dropped 6 bases and J dropped 4; count of bases not matched to a gene: 9. The CDR3 runs to 14 residues. The germline CDR1 and CDR2 sequences are SGHTS and YDEGEE. The CDR3 region is CASILTGWAYGYTF. CDR3 sequence (DNA): TGTGCCAGCATTCTGACAGGGTGGGCCTATGGCTACACCTTC.

V usage is TRBV5-1 and J usage is TRBJ2-5, with D hard to call. The germline CDR1 and CDR2 sequences are SGHRS and YFSETQ. The length of the CDR3 is 12 residues. Trimming took off 3 bases at V and 2 bases at J, with 5 bases between the two ends. The CDR3 bases are TGCGCCAGCAGCTCGCGTCAAGAGACCCAGTACTTC. Translation gives CASSSRQETQYF.

The rearrangement joins TRBV3-1 (or the pseudogene TRBV3-2) to TRBJ1-2; D perhaps matches TRBD1 (6 bases). V lost 5 bases and J 4 bases, leaving 11 bases between the germline ends. This CDR3 region has 13 residues. Germline-derived CDR1 and CDR2 are LGHDT and YNNKEL (reference sequence). CDR3 DNA: TGTGCCAGCAGCGACAGGATCGCCTATGGCTACACCTTC. Protein sequence: CASSDRIAYGYTF.

This rearrangement joins TRBV28 to TRBJ2-7; TRBD2 matches 8 bases. The CDR3 has 16 amino acids. CDR1 is MDHEN and CDR2 is SYDVKM in the germline V gene. V lost 0 bases to trimming and J lost 0 bases; unmatched junction nucleotides: 4. The CDR3 DNA sequence: TGTGCCAGCAGTTTATGGGGAAGCGGGAGCTCCTACGAGCAGTACTTC. Translation gives CASSLWGSGSSYEQYF.